Reported below is one T cell receptor (beta chain). Other DNA variants within this sample encode the same CDR3. The CDR3 contains 11 residues. Per the germline V gene, CDR1 is SGDLS and CDR2 is YYNGEE. The V end was cut by 3 bases, the J end by 7 bases, with 8 bases between. Time point specified: recipient sample about 28 days before transplant, after cytoreduction. TCRdb's table, derived via immunoSEQ multiplex PCR, lists solely in-frame clones and lacks some. In the table there are around 45,000 clones, approximately 78% of which are singletons. The source of the sample is a study of T cell clonotyping in hematopoietic cell transplantation.

The source was peripheral blood mononuclear cells, collected before stem cell transplant. The V and J genes are TRBV9 and TRBJ2-7, with D perhaps TRBD2 (6 bases). The receptor's source is a man aged 55 to 70 with myelodysplastic syndrome. Some clones in this sample may be carry-over from other donors' samples. The CDR3 coding sequence is TGTGCCAGCAGCGCTGGGGGGGAGCAGTACTTC. It yields the protein CASSAGGEQYF. The full variable domain, in which reference TRBV9 and TRBJ2-7 provide the parts outside the CDR3, is DSGVTQTPKHLITATGQRVTLRCSPRSGDLSVYWYQQSLDQGLQFLIQYYNGEERAKGNILERFSAQQFPDLHSELNLSSLELGDSALYFCASSAGGEQYFGPGTRLTVT.